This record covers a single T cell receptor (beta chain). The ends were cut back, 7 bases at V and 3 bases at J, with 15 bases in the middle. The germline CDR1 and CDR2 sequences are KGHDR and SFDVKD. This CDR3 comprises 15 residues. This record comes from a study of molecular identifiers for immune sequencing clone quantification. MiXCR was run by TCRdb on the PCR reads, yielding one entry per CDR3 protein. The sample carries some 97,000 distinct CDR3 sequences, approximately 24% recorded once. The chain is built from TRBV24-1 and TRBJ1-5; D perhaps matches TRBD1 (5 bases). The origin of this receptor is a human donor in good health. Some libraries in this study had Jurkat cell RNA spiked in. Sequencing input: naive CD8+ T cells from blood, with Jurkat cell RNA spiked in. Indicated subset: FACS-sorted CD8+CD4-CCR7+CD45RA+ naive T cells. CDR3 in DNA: TGTGCCACCAGGTCGACAGTGGTGAACAATCAGCCCCAGCATTTT. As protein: CATRSTVVNNQPQHF.